This T cell receptor (beta chain) is from a study of cytomegalovirus exposure and HLA in healthy donors. The PCR used 60 Vbeta and 13 Jbeta primers. Produced via immunoSEQ multiplex PCR; TCRdb's table is partial and in-frame only. Seen here are under 200,000 clones, approximately 78% observed once, and the top ten hold approximately 0.8%. Study-level findings and limits: The study designated roughly 150 TCR beta chains cytomegalovirus-associated. In an earlier analysis, most TCR beta V segments were productive about 87% or about 30% of the time.

Note on this clone: Its target is not known.

Sequencing was done on a sample of PBMCs. The receptor was isolated from a woman aged 18-30 years in good health and CMV-seronegative.

For the CDR3, the DNA is TGTGCCAGCAGCTGGACAGCCCATAACACTGAAGCTTTCTTT. Its translation: CASSWTAHNTEAFF. This chain uses TRBV5-4 with TRBJ1-1, with D perhaps TRBD1 (6 bases). Trimming left V 3 bases short and J 2 bases short, with 11 bases between. CDR1 and CDR2 from the germline V gene are SGHNT and YYREEE (reference sequence). The CDR3 covers 14 residues.